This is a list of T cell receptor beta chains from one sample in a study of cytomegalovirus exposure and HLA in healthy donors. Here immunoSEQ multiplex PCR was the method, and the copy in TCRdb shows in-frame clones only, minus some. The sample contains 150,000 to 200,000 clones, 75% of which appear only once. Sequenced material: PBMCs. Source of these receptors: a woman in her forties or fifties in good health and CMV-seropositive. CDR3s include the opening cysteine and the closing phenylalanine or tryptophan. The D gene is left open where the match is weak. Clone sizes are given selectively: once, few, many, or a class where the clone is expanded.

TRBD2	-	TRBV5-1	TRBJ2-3	TGCGCCAGCAGTTCCGGGACTAGCTATGGAGATACGCAGTATTTT	CASSSGTSYGDTQYF
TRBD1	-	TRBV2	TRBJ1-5	TGTGCCAGCAGTGACCAGGGGGCTCAGCCCCAGCATTTT	CASSDQGAQPQHF
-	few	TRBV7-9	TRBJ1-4	TGTGCCAGCAGCTTAGGGGTCAGGGGCGAAAAACTGTTTTTT	CASSLGVRGEKLFF
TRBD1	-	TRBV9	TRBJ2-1	TGTGCCAGCAGCGTAGTTTCCGGGACAGGGGGCAATGAGCAGTTCTTC	CASSVVSGTGGNEQFF
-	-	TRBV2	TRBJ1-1	TGTGCCAGCAGTGACGACAAGGACAGCAGAAAAGGTGAAGCTTTCTTT	CASSDDKDSRKGEAFF
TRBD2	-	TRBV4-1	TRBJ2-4	TGCGCCAGCAGCTTGACTAGCGGGGGGGTTGGGAACATTCAGTACTTC	CASSLTSGGVGNIQYF
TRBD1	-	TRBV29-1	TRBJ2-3	TGCAGCGTTGAGCAGACAGGGGGAACAGATACGCAGTATTTT	CSVEQTGGTDTQYF
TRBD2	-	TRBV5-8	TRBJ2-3	TGTGCCAGCAGCTCCGGGGCCGGGGGGGCCGCGGATACGCAGTATTTT	CASSSGAGGAADTQYF
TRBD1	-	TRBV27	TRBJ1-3	TGTGCCAGCAGCTCTATCGGGACAGGGGATGGAAACACCATATATTTT	CASSSIGTGDGNTIYF
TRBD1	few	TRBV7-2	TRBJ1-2	TGTGCCAGCAGCTTAGCGCGAGGGGGACAGACGGTCGGTTATGGCTACACCTTC	CASSLARGGQTVGYGYTF
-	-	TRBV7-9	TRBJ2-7	TGTGCCAGCAGCCTGGGGAAAGGGGTGGGCGAGCAGTACTTC	CASSLGKGVGEQYF
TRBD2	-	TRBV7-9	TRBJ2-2	TGTGCCAGCAGCCCTCTAGCGGGGGGGCAAGAGGAGCTGTTTTTT	CASSPLAGGQEELFF
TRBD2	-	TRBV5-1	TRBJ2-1	TGCGCCAGCAGCGCACTAGCGGGCTCCTACAATGAGCAGTTCTTC	CASSALAGSYNEQFF
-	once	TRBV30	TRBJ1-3	TGTGCCTGGAGGATTTCAGGGAACTTGGGGGGAAACACCATATATTTT	CAWRISGNLGGNTIYF
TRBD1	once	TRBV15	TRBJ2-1	TGTGCCACCAGCAAAACCGGGACAGGGTACTACAATGAGCAGTTCTTC	CATSKTGTGYYNEQFF
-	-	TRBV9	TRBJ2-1	TGTGCCAGCAGCGCCCCTCCGGGACTCTACAATGAGCAGTTCTTC	CASSAPPGLYNEQFF
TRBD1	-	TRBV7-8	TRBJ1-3	TGTGCCAGCAGCCCTCCAGGGGGCGGGGACACCATATATTTT	CASSPPGGGDTIYF
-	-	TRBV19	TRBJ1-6	TGTGCCAGTAGCCTCTTAAATTCACCCCTCCACTTT	CASSLLNSPLHF
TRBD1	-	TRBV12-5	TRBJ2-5	TGTGCTAGTGGCCGCGGGACAGGAACGGAGACCCAGTACTTC	CASGRGTGTETQYF
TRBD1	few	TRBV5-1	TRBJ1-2	TGCGCCAGCAGCTGGGACAGGGGGCAAGGCTACACCTTC	CASSWDRGQGYTF
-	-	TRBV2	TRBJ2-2	TGTGCCAGCAGTGACCAGGGGTTTAGCACCGGGGAGCTGTTTTTT	CASSDQGFSTGELFF
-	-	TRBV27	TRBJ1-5	TGTGCCAGCAGTTTATCATGGGGAGGTGGAAGCAATCAGCCCCAGCATTTT	CASSLSWGGGSNQPQHF